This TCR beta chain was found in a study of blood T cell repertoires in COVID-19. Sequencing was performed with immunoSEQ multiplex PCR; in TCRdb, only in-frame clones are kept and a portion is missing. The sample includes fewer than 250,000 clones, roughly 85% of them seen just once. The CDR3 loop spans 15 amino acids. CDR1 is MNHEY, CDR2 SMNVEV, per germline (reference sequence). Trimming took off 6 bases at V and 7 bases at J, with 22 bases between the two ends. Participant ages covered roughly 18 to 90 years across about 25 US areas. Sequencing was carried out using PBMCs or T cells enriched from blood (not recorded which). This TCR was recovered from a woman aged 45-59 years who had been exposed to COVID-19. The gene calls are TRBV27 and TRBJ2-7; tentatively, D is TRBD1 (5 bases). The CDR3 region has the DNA TGTGCCAGCAGCCGTAAGAGACAGATATATGGGGAGCAGTACTTC. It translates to CASSRKRQIYGEQYF.